This entry describes one T cell receptor (beta chain). This entry is derived from a study of T cell changes during pregnancy in multiple sclerosis. Libraries were prepared by immunoSEQ multiplex PCR; TCRdb keeps only in-frame clonotypes and omits some of them. The sample carries around 57,000 clones, approximately 92% recorded once. The ends were cut back, 0 bases at V and 3 bases at J, with 11 bases in the middle. CDR1 SGHDN and CDR2 FVKESK come from the germline V gene. The CDR3 contains 16 residues. This specimen was CD4+ T cells from peripheral blood mononuclear cells, taken after pregnancy. V is TRBV14 and J is TRBJ1-4, with D possibly TRBD1 on 5 matching bases. The receptor was derived from a female donor in good health, enrolled as a control in a pregnancy study. The CDR3 sequence: CASSQDIGTSNEKLFF. In nucleotides, the CDR3 is TGTGCCAGCAGCCAAGATATCGGGACTTCTAATGAAAAACTGTTTTTT.